This T cell receptor beta chain originates from a study of T cell responses to AZD1222 COVID-19 vaccine. General study points: Vaccine-associated CD4 TCRs spanned spike, dominant at 160-218 and 743-854. Seropositive status at baseline applied to only 5 to 7 AZD1222 recipients.

As to this clone: The antigen remains undetermined.

Trimming pared 4 bases from V and 2 bases from J, leaving 10 bases between. The CDR3 is 13 residues long. Looked up from germline, CDR1 is SQVTM and CDR2 is ANQGSEA. Produced via immunoSEQ multiplex PCR; TCRdb's table is partial and in-frame only. This sample carries about 69,000 clones, roughly 80% of them seen once, and the ten largest clones take roughly 25%. This sequence was found in an adult who received the AZD1222 COVID-19 vaccine. The chain is built from TRBV29-1 and TRBJ2-3; no reliable D call. This sample comprised peripheral blood, obtained 28 days after the second AZD1222 dose. The CDR3 DNA follows: TGCAGCGTTGTTTTAGCACTCACAGATACGCAGTATTTT. It translates to CSVVLALTDTQYF.